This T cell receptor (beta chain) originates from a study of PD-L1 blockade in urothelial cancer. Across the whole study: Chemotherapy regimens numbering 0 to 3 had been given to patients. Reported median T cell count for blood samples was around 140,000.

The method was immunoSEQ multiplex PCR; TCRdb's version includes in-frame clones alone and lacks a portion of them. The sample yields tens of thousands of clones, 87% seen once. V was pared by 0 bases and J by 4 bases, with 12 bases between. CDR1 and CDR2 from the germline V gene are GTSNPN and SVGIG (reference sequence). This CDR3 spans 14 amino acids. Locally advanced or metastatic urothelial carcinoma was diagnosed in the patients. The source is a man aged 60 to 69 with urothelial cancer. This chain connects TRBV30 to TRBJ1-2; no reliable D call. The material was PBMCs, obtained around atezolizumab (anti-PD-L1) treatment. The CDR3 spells CAWSVGRRLYGYTF. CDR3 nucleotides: TGTGCCTGGAGTGTAGGGAGGCGGCTCTATGGCTACACCTTC.